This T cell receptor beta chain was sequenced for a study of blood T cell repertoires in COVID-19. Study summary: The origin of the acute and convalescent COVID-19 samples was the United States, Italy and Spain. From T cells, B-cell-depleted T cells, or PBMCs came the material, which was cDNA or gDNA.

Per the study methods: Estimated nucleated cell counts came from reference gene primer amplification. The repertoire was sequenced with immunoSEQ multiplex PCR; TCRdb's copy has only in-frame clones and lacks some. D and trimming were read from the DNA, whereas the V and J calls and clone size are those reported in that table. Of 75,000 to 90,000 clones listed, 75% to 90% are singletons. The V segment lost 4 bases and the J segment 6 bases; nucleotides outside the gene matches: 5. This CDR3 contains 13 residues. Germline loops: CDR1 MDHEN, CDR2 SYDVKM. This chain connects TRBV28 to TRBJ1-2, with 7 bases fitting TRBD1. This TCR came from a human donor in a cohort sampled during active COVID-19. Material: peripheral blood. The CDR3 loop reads CASSWTGGHGYTF. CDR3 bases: TGTGCCAGCAGTTGGACAGGAGGTCATGGCTACACCTTC.